Described below is a single T cell receptor (beta chain) sequence and its context. Its target is unknown. TCRbeta library preparation incorporated unique molecular identifiers. TCRdb reanalysed the PCR reads using MiXCR and keeps one entry per CDR3 protein. In the table there are fewer than 350,000 distinct CDR3 sequences, over 7.5% of which are singletons. The CDR3 spans 14 residues. Trimming left V 5 bases short and J 0 bases short, with 7 bases between. This sample was included in a study of T-cell reconstitution after alpha-beta-depleted transplantation in children. Study results and limitations: T-cell numbers and diversity, one year after transplant, stemmed largely from T cells that were newly produced. Surviving recipient cells, namely T cells and thymic progenitors, were the source of high day-60 TCRbeta diversity in some patients.

Sequences were derived from peripheral blood, sampled 360 days after TCRalphabeta/CD19-depleted stem cell transplant. The V gene is TRBV12-3 or TRBV12-4, the J gene TRBJ1-4; D remains unclear. The sequence derives from a female patient aged 2-10 years who had a stem cell transplant for Fanconi anemia, so the T cells may come from the graft donor. The CDR3 nucleotides are TGTGCCAGCAGTACCCTTTCAACTAATGAAAAACTGTTTTTT. Protein: CASSTLSTNEKLFF.